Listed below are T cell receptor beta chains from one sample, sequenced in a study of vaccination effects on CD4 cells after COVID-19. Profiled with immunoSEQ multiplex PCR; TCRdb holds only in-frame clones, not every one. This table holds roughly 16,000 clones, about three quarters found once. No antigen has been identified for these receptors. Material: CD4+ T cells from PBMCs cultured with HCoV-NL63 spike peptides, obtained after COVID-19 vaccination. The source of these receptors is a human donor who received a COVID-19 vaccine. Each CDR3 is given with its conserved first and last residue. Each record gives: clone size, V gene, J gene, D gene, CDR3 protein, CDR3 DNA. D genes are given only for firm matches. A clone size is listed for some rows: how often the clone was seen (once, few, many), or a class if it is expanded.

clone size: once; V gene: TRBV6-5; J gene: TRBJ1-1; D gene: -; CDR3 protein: CASTRTVMNTEAFF; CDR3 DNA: TGTGCCAGCACCAGGACAGTCATGAACACTGAAGCTTTCTTT
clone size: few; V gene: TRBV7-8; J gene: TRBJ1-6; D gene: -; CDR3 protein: CASSLADRGSPLHF; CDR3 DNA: TGTGCCAGCAGCTTAGCTGACCGAGGTTCACCCCTCCACTTT
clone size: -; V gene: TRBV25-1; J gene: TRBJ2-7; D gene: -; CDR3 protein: CASRPTGNPYEQYF; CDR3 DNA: TGTGCCAGCCGTCCTACAGGGAATCCCTACGAGCAGTACTTC
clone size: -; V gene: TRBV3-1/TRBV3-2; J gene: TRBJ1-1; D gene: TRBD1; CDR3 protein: CASSQVTGRTEAFF; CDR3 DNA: TGTGCCAGCAGCCAAGTGACAGGGCGGACTGAAGCTTTCTTT
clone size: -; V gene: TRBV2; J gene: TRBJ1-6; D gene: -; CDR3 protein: CASRPEGSPLHF; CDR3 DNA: TGTGCCAGCAGGCCAGAAGGTTCACCCCTCCACTTT
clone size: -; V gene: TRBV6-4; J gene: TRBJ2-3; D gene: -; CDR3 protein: CASSEGGSADTQYF; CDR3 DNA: TGTGCCAGCAGTGAAGGGGGTTCAGCAGATACGCAGTATTTT
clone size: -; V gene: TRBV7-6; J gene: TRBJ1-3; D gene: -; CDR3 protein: CASSLVHGSSGNTIYF; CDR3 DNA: TGTGCCAGCAGCTTAGTCCACGGAAGCTCTGGAAACACCATATATTTT
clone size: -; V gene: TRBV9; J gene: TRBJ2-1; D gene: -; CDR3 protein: CASSVGGGGSYNEQFF; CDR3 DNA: TGTGCCAGCAGCGTAGGGGGAGGGGGCTCCTACAATGAGCAGTTCTTC
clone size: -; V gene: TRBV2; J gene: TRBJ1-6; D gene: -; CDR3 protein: CASSVFDRGSPLHF; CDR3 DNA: TGTGCCAGCAGTGTATTCGACAGAGGTTCACCCCTCCACTTT
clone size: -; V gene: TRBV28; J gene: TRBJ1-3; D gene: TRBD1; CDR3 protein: CASSPGQPLSGNTIYF; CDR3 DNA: TGTGCCAGCAGCCCGGGACAGCCACTCTCTGGAAACACCATATATTTT
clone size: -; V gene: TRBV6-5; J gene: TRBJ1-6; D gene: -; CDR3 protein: CASNSGTYNSPLHF; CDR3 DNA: TGTGCCAGCAATTCCGGGACTTATAATTCACCCCTCCACTTT
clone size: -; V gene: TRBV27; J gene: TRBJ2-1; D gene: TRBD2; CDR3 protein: CASSLKVTSGSGTYNEQFF; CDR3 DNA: TGTGCCAGCAGTTTAAAAGTGACTAGCGGGAGTGGCACCTACAATGAGCAGTTCTTC
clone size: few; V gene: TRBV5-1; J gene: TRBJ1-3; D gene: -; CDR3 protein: CASSRDGGSGNTIYF; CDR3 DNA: TGCGCCAGCAGCAGGGACGGGGGCTCTGGAAACACCATATATTTT
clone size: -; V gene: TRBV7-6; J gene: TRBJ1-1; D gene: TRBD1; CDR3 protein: CASSLGDRGWNTEAFF; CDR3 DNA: TGTGCCAGCAGCTTAGGGGACAGGGGATGGAACACTGAAGCTTTCTTT
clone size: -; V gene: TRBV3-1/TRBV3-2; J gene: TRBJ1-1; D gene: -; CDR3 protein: CASSQAGRATEAFF; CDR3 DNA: TGTGCCAGCAGCCAAGCGGGCAGGGCCACTGAAGCTTTCTTT
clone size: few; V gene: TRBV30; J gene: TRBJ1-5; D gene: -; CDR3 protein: CASGGQPQHF; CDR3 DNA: TGTGCCTCGGGGGGTCAGCCCCAGCATTTT
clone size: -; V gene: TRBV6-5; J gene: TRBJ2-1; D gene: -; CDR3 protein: CASRSSVGRVEQFF; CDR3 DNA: TGTGCCAGCAGGTCTTCGGTGGGGCGGGTTGAGCAGTTCTTC
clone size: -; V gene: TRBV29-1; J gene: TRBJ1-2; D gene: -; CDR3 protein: CSSPVQAVGSYGYTF; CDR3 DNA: TGCAGCTCGCCGGTACAGGCCGTCGGGAGCTATGGCTACACCTTC
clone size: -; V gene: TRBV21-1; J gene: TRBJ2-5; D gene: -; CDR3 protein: CAIHSETRDRQETQYF; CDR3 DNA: TGTGCCATTCACTCCGAGACCCGGGACAGACAAGAGACCCAGTACTTC
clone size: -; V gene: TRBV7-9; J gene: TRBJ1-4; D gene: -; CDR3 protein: CASSWAAPGQTNEKLFF; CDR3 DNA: TGTGCCAGCAGCTGGGCAGCTCCGGGTCAAACTAATGAAAAACTGTTTTTT
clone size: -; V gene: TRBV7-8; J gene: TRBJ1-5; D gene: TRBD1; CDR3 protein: CASSFDRVGSNQPQHF; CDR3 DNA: TGTGCCAGCAGCTTCGACAGGGTGGGGAGCAATCAGCCCCAGCATTTT
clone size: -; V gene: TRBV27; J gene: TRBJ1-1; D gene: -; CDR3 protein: CASSLEGKNTEAFF; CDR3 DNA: TGTGCCAGCAGCCTAGAAGGGAAGAACACTGAAGCTTTCTTT
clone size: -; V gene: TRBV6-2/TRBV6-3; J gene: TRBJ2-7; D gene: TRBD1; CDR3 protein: CASSYQGAYEQYF; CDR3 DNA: TGTGCCAGCAGTTACCAGGGGGCCTACGAGCAGTACTTC
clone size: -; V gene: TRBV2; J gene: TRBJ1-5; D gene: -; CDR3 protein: CASSSGLGNQPQHF; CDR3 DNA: TGTGCCAGCAGTTCAGGGTTGGGCAATCAGCCCCAGCATTTT
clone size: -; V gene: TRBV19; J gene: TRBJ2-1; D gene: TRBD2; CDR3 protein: CASIGTSGNNEQFF; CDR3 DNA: TGTGCCAGTATTGGGACTAGCGGTAACAATGAGCAGTTCTTC
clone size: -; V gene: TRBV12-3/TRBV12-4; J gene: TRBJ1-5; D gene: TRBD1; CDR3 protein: CASSGTVQPQHF; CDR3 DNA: TGTGCCAGCAGCGGGACAGTTCAGCCCCAGCATTTT
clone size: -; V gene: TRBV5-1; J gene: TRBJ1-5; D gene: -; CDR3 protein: CASSLAGQTGQPQHF; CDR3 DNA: TGCGCCAGCAGCTTGGCCGGACAGACAGGCCAGCCCCAGCATTTT
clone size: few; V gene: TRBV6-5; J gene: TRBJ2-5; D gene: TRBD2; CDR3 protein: CASSLLAGGKETQYF; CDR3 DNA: TGTGCCAGCAGTCTACTAGCGGGGGGAAAGGAGACCCAGTACTTC
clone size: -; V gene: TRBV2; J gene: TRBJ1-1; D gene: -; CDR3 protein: CASREEQNTEAFF; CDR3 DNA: TGTGCCAGCAGGGAGGAACAGAACACTGAAGCTTTCTTT
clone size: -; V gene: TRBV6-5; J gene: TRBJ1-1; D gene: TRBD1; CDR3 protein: CASIQGVNTEAFF; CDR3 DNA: TGTGCCAGCATCCAGGGGGTTAACACTGAAGCTTTCTTT
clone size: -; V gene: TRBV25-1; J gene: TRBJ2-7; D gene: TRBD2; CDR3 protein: CASQQSSIGRYEQYF; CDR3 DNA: TGTGCCAGCCAGCAATCATCGATCGGGAGGTACGAGCAGTACTTC
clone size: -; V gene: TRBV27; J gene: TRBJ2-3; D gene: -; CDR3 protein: CASSLSDSGTQYF; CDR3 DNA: TGTGCCAGCAGTTTATCCGACAGTGGTACGCAGTATTTT
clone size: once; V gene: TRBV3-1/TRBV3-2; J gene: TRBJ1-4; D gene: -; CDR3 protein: CASSQATATNEKLFF; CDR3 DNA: TGTGCCAGCAGCCAAGCAACTGCAACTAATGAAAAACTGTTTTTT
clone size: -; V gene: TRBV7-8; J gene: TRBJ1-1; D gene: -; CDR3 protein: CASSLGRMAFF; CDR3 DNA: TGTGCCAGCAGCTTAGGACGTATGGCTTTCTTT
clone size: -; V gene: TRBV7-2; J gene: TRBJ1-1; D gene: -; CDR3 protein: CASSSPGHNTEAFF; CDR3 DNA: TGTGCCAGCAGCTCACCGGGACACAACACTGAAGCTTTCTTT
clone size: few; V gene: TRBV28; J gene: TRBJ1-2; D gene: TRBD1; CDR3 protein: CASSEQQGALNYGYTF; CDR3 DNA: TGTGCCAGCAGTGAACAGCAGGGGGCCCTTAACTATGGCTACACCTTC
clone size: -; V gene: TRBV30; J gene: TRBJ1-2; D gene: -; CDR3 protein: CAWKFITSRYTF; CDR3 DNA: TGTGCCTGGAAATTCATCACCTCTCGCTACACCTTC
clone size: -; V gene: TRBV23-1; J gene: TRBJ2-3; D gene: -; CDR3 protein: CASSRASSTDTQYF; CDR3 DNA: TGCGCCAGCAGTCGGGCGTCTAGCACAGATACGCAGTATTTT
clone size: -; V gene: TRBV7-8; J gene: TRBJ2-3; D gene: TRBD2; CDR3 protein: CASSLYGTSGGTSSTDTQYF; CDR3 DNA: TGTGCCAGCAGCTTGTACGGGACTAGCGGGGGGACTTCGAGCACAGATACGCAGTATTTT
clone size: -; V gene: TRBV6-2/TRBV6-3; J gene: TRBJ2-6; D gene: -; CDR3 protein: CASSYTDRIYSGANVLTF; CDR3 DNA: TGTGCCAGCAGTTACACCGACAGGATCTACTCTGGGGCCAACGTCCTGACTTTC
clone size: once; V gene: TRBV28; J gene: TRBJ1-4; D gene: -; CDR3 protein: CASSAPARGEKLFF; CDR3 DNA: TGTGCCAGCAGTGCGCCGGCTAGGGGGGAAAAACTGTTTTTT
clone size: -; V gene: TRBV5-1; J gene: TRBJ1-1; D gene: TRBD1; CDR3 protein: CASSDGTGNTEAFF; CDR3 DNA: TGCGCCAGCAGCGACGGGACAGGGAACACTGAAGCTTTCTTT
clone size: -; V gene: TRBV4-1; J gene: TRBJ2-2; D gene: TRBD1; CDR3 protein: CASSQETWDSNTGELFF; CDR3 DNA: TGCGCCAGCAGCCAAGAAACCTGGGACAGTAACACCGGGGAGCTGTTTTTT
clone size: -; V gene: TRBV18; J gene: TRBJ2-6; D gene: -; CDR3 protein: CASSPSGGLSGANVLTF; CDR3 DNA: TGTGCCAGCTCACCTTCGGGCGGTCTCTCTGGGGCCAACGTCCTGACTTTC
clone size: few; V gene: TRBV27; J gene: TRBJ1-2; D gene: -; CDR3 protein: CASSFQADTYGYTF; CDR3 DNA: TGTGCCAGCAGTTTTCAGGCCGACACCTATGGCTACACCTTC
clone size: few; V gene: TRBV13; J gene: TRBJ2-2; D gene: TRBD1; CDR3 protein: CASSAGTENTGELFF; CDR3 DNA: TGTGCCAGCAGCGCCGGGACAGAAAACACCGGGGAGCTGTTTTTT
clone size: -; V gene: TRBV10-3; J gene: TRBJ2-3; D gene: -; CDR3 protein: CAISDAGLNTQYF; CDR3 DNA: TGTGCCATCAGTGATGCAGGGTTGAATACGCAGTATTTT
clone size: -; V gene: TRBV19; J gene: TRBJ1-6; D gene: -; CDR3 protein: CASSKSTPLHF; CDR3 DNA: TGTGCCAGTAGTAAGAGTACACCCCTCCACTTT
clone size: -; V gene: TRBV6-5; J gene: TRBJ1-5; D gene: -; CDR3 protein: CASRGDLGQPQHF; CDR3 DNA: TGTGCCAGCAGGGGGGACTTGGGTCAGCCCCAGCATTTT
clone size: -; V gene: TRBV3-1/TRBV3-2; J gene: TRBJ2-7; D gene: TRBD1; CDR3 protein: CASSQTGQGTHEQYF; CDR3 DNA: TGTGCCAGCAGCCAAACCGGACAGGGGACCCACGAGCAGTACTTC
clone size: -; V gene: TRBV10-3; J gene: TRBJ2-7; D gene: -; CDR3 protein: CAIRASPNEQYF; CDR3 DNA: TGTGCCATCAGGGCTAGCCCCAACGAGCAGTACTTC
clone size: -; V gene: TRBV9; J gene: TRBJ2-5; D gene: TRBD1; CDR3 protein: CASSAGQGRETQYF; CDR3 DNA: TGTGCCAGCAGCGCGGGACAGGGTCGAGAGACCCAGTACTTC
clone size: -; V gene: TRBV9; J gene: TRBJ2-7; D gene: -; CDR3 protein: CASGSRAKPEEQYF; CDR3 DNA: TGTGCCAGCGGGTCCCGAGCTAAGCCCGAAGAGCAGTACTTC
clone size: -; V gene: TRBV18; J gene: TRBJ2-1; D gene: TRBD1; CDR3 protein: CASSPRTGKGGDEQFF; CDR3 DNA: TGTGCCAGCTCACCAAGGACAGGCAAGGGCGGCGATGAGCAGTTCTTC
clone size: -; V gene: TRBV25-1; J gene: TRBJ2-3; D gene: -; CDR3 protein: CASRRTSTDTQYF; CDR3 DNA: TGTGCCAGCAGAAGGACTAGCACAGATACGCAGTATTTT
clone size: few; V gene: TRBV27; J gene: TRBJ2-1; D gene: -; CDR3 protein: CASSSRVNEQFF; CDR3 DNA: TGTGCCAGCAGTTCGAGGGTCAATGAGCAGTTCTTC
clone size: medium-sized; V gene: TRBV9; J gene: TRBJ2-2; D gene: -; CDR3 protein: CASSEQTTNTGELFF; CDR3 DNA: TGTGCCAGCAGCGAGCAGACAACCAACACCGGGGAGCTGTTTTTT
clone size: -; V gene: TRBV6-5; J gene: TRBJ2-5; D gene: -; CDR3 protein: CASYGGQETQYF; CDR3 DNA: TGTGCCAGCTACGGAGGCCAAGAGACCCAGTACTTC
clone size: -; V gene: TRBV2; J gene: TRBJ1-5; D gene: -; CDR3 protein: CASSMGGRDQPQHF; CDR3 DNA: TGTGCCAGCTCGATGGGGGGGAGGGATCAGCCCCAGCATTTT